Sequencing of this T cell receptor beta chain was carried out in a study of cytomegalovirus exposure and HLA in healthy donors. Primers: 60 Vbeta forward and 13 Jbeta reverse. Measured with immunoSEQ multiplex PCR; TCRdb has only the in-frame clones, and not every one. The sample lists over 100,000 clones, 55% to 65% seen once, with approximately 11% in the top ten. This clone was counted only a few times. The clonotype comes from a man aged 40-49 years in good health and CMV-seropositive. Sequenced material: PBMCs.

The CDR3 here is CASSGDFANEQYF. CDR3 nucleotide sequence: TGTGCCAGCAGTGGGGACTTCGCAAACGAGCAGTACTTC. The J gene is TRBJ2-7, the V gene TRBV2, with a tentative D call TRBD2 (6 bases). This CDR3 is built from 13 residues. V lost 4 bases, J lost 5 bases, and 12 bases lay in between. Germline CDR1 is SNHLY and CDR2 is FYNNEI. The full variable domain, with the rest looked up from reference TRBV2 and TRBJ2-7, is EPEVTQTPSHQVTQMGQEVILRCVPISNHLYFYWYRQILGQKVEFLVSFYNNEISEKSEIFDDQFSVERPDGSNFTLKIRSTKLEDSAMYFCASSGDFANEQYFGPGTRLTVT.